Following are 22 T cell receptor beta chains from one sample sequenced in a study of T-cell reconstitution after alpha-beta-depleted transplantation in children. Unique molecular identifiers were used in preparing the TCRbeta library. TCRdb ran MiXCR on the PCR reads and lists one entry per CDR3 protein. The sample gives 330,000 or so distinct CDR3 sequences, 10% of which show up once; roughly 2.5% is in the top ten. Specimen: PBMCs from the stem cell graft donor, collected from the stem cell graft. The source is a human donor who donated a stem cell graft to a child with acute lymphoblastic leukemia.

This clonotype was recorded many times. The chain has TRBV10-3 and TRBJ1-2; possibly TRBD1 for D (5 bases). The CDR3 length is 13 residues. Germline-derived CDR1 and CDR2 are ENHRY and SYGVKD. The V gene lost 7 bases and the J gene lost 8 bases, with 17 bases spanning the gap. CDR3 DNA sequence: TGTGCCATCAATAACAGGCGATCGGAAGGCTACACCTTC. Its protein is CAINNRRSEGYTF.

The chain combines TRBV5-1 with TRBJ2-1; 10 positions agree with TRBD2. CDR3 length equals 17 residues. The V and J ends lost 0 bases and 4 bases, in that order; junction bases with no gene match: 7. Germline CDR1 SGHRS, CDR2 YFSETQ. As DNA, the CDR3 is TGCGCCAGCAGCTTGGTAGTCAAGACTAGCGGGTACAATGAGCAGTTCTTC. Translating gives CASSLVVKTSGYNEQFF.

The V gene is TRBV28, the J gene TRBJ1-5, with 7 positions matching TRBD1. CDR1 and CDR2 from the germline V gene are MDHEN and SYDVKM. This CDR3 comprises 17 residues. V dropped 1 base and J dropped 4; count of bases not matched to a gene: 10. Here the CDR3 reads CASSLFSWAGGNQPQHF. The CDR3 DNA follows: TGTGCCAGCAGTTTATTTTCTTGGGCAGGGGGAAATCAGCCCCAGCATTTT. Looking up the rest from reference TRBV28 and TRBJ1-5 gives the full variable domain: DVKVTQSSRYLVKRTGEKVFLECVQDMDHENMFWYRQDPGLGLRLIYFSYDVKMKEKGDIPEGYSVSREKKERFSLILESASTNQTSMYLCASSLFSWAGGNQPQHFGDGTRLSIL.

This clonotype was recorded a few times. The chain employs TRBV29-1 and TRBJ2-3; TRBD2 agrees at 12 bases. Germline V gene sequence: CDR1 SQVTM, CDR2 ANQGSEA. The CDR3 loop spans 16 amino acids. V dropped 7 bases and J dropped 3; count of bases not matched to a gene: 11. CDR3 nucleotides: TGCAGCGGGGCGACGACCGGGACTAGCGGGACAGATACGCAGTATTTT. Its protein product is CSGATTGTSGTDTQYF.

The chain carries TRBV12-3 or TRBV12-4 and TRBJ2-2; weak D call: TRBD2 (5 bases). Trimming took off 4 bases at V and 0 bases at J, with 12 bases between the two ends. The CDR3 runs to 16 residues. The CDR3 loop reads CASSSTAGPNTGELFF. The CDR3 DNA follows: TGTGCCAGCAGTTCCACGGCGGGCCCGAACACCGGGGAGCTGTTTTTT.

This clonotype has ten or more counts. The chain carries TRBV5-5 and TRBJ2-1, with D uncertain. Germline lookup yields CDR1 SGHKS and CDR2 YYEKEE (reference sequence). The CDR3 has 11 amino acids. Trimming stripped 2 bases from V and 9 bases from J, with 6 bases between. CDR3 protein: CASSLVIEQFF. The CDR3 bases are TGTGCCAGCAGCTTAGTTATTGAGCAGTTCTTC.

The genes are TRBV6-5 and TRBJ2-1; D is possibly TRBD1 or TRBD2 (5 bases each). V was clipped by 2 bases and J by 6 bases, with 14 bases between them. This CDR3 region has 15 residues. Per the germline V gene, CDR1 is MNHEY and CDR2 is SVGAGI. CDR3 loop: CASSYGDGWGNEQFF. The CDR3, as DNA: TGTGCCAGCAGTTACGGGGACGGCTGGGGCAATGAGCAGTTCTTC.

The V gene is TRBV28, the J gene TRBJ2-7, with 11 bases lining up with TRBD2. Per the germline V gene, CDR1 is MDHEN and CDR2 is SYDVKM. Trimming removed 1 base from V and 5 bases from J; junction bases left unmatched: 10. The CDR3 has 17 residues. This CDR3 reads CASSLSLAGGSGDEQYF. CDR3 in DNA: TGTGCCAGCAGTTTATCCCTAGCGGGAGGTTCAGGGGACGAGCAGTACTTC.

This clonotype was found a few times. The chain links TRBV7-6 to TRBJ2-7; 8 nucleotides align to TRBD2. CDR3 length equals 16 residues. V was clipped by 4 bases and J by 0 bases; unmatched bases: 8. CDR1 SGHVS and CDR2 FNYEAQ come from the germline V gene. CDR3 sequence (DNA): TGTGCCAGCAGCTCCAGACTAGCGTCGAGCTCCTACGAGCAGTACTTC. This encodes CASSSRLASSSYEQYF.

V usage is TRBV20-1 and J usage is TRBJ1-2, with a tentative D call TRBD1 (6 bases). The germline V gene encodes CDR1 DFQATT and CDR2 SNEGSKA (reference sequence). This CDR3 has 16 amino acids. With 5 bases removed from V and 4 bases from J, the gap between germline ends came to 23 bases. The CDR3 here is CSARGAGGQRFYGYTF. DNA for the CDR3: TGCAGTGCTCGGGGAGCGGGAGGACAGCGATTCTATGGCTACACCTTC.

This clonotype was recorded many times. The V and J genes are TRBV28 and TRBJ2-7; 8 bases fit TRBD1. This CDR3 has 15 residues. V lost 2 bases, J lost 4 bases, and 7 bases stayed unmatched. The germline gives CDR1 MDHEN, CDR2 SYDVKM. For the CDR3, the DNA is TGTGCCAGCAGTTTAGAGACAGGGGTTGGATACGAGCAGTACTTC. Protein product: CASSLETGVGYEQYF.

This chain links TRBV20-1 with TRBJ2-7, with 8 bases fitting TRBD1. The junction had 10 bases not matched to a gene; V was cut back by 3 bases and J by 3 bases. From germline, CDR1 is DFQATT and CDR2 SNEGSKA (reference sequence). The length of the CDR3 is 15 residues. The chain's CDR3 is CSARGPGTGIYEQYF. CDR3 sequence (DNA): TGCAGTGCTAGGGGGCCCGGGACAGGAATCTACGAGCAGTACTTC.

Concerning this clonotype: An end of the junction differs from the germline gene, which may be a read error. The V gene is TRBV12-3 or TRBV12-4, the J gene TRBJ2-5; TRBD2 might be the D (6 bases). CDR3 length equals 11 residues. This CDR3 is CASSFGGGKDF. Written as DNA, the CDR3 is TGTGCCAGCAGTTTTGGTGGCGGGAAGGACTTC.

J is TRBJ2-1 and V is TRBV20-1; D not resolved. Germline lookup yields CDR1 DFQATT and CDR2 SNEGSKA (reference sequence). The CDR3 spans 12 residues. CDR3: CSPRVALNEQFF. CDR3 in DNA: TGCAGCCCTAGGGTCGCCCTTAATGAGCAGTTCTTC.

The chain is built from TRBV2 and TRBJ1-5; D remains ambiguous. V was clipped by 1 base and J by 0 bases, with 7 bases between them. The CDR3 runs to 15 residues. Germline CDR1 SNHLY, CDR2 FYNNEI. DNA of the CDR3: TGTGCCAGCAGTGAAGGGCTATATAGCAATCAGCCCCAGCATTTT. It codes for CASSEGLYSNQPQHF.

V is TRBV12-3 or TRBV12-4 and J is TRBJ1-5; the match to TRBD1 covers 9 bases. Trimming took 3 bases from V and 6 from J; bases not matched to a gene: 3. This CDR3 region has 14 residues. The CDR3 nucleotides read TGTGCCAGCAGTTTGGGACAGGGTACTCAGCCCCAGCATTTT. Translation: CASSLGQGTQPQHF.

This CDR3 reads CASSLWSGGENEQFF. The DNA of the CDR3 is TGCGCCAGCAGCTTGTGGTCAGGGGGGGAAAATGAGCAGTTCTTC. This chain uses TRBV5-1 with TRBJ2-1; D tentatively reads TRBD1 or TRBD2 (7 bases each). Germline CDR1 reads SGHRS; CDR2 reads YFSETQ. The length of the CDR3 is 15 residues. Between the trimmed V and J ends, which lost 1 base and 7 bases, there was a span of 15 bases.

This clonotype occurred a few times. The V gene is TRBV10-3, the J gene TRBJ1-5, with D possibly TRBD1 on 6 matching bases. Per the germline V gene, CDR1 is ENHRY and CDR2 is SYGVKD. The germline V and J ends were trimmed by 6 bases and 7 bases, with 16 bases remaining between them. The CDR3 has 14 residues. The CDR3 DNA follows: TGTGCCATCAGCTCTACAGGGATAGGGCAGCCCCAGCATTTT. Translated: CAISSTGIGQPQHF.

The chain recombines TRBV7-9 with TRBJ2-1, with 13 bases fitting TRBD2. CDR1 and CDR2 from the germline V gene are SEHNR and FQNEAQ (reference sequence). There are 16 residues in the CDR3. Trimming took 5 bases from V and 9 from J; bases not matched to a gene: 10. The CDR3 loop is CASSPTSGRGQGEQFF. Written as DNA, the CDR3 is TGTGCCAGCAGCCCTACTAGCGGGAGGGGACAGGGTGAGCAGTTCTTC.

The sample holds many counts of this clonotype. The chain uses TRBV7-2 and TRBJ2-7, with 10 nucleotides matching TRBD1. V shed 7 bases and J 2 bases; nucleotides not matched to a gene: 5. Germline CDR1 is SGHTA and CDR2 is FQGNSA. This CDR3 contains 14 residues. CDR3 coding DNA: TGTGCCAGCACCCCGACAGGGGGCCCCTACGAGCAGTACTTC. It translates to CASTPTGGPYEQYF. The full variable domain, in which reference TRBV7-2 and TRBJ2-7 provide the parts outside the CDR3, is GAGVSQSPSNKVTEKGKDVELRCDPISGHTALYWYRQSLGQGLEFLIYFQGNSAPDKSGLPSDRFSAERTGGSVSTLTIQRTQQEDSAVYLCASTPTGGPYEQYFGPGTRLTVT.

The table lists this clonotype with a few counts. The V gene is TRBV5-5, the J gene TRBJ1-1; TRBD1 might be the D (5 bases). V was cut by 0 bases and J by 4 bases, with 10 bases left in between. Germline CDR1 and CDR2: SGHKS and YYEKEE (reference sequence). This CDR3 has 14 amino acids. CDR3 coding DNA: TGTGCCAGCAGCTTGGCCGGGGGTATCACTGAAGCTTTCTTT. It is translated as CASSLAGGITEAFF.

The sample holds many counts of this clonotype. The chain links TRBV28 to TRBJ2-5; D is perhaps TRBD1 (5 bases). V lost 3 bases to trimming and J lost 2 bases, with 13 bases between them. CDR3 length: 15 residues. CDR1 is MDHEN and CDR2 is SYDVKM in the germline V gene. The CDR3 spells CASSFWARAQETQYF. The DNA of the CDR3 is TGTGCCAGCAGTTTTTGGGCCAGGGCGCAAGAGACCCAGTACTTC.